One sample yielded the 20 T cell receptor beta chains listed below, sequenced in a study of control samples from healthy donors and cancer patients. Using immunoSEQ multiplex PCR, the repertoire was profiled, and TCRdb retains in-frame clones only, with some absent. Altogether about 120,000 clones are present, 88% being singletons, with the ten largest covering 3.4%. Sequences were obtained from blood. Receptor source: a man between 35 and 55 years old in good health.

The chain is built from TRBV11-1 and TRBJ2-3; TRBD2 aligns across 8 bases. The CDR3 extends over 18 amino acids. J gave up 0 bases and V 0 bases, and 8 bases lay outside the gene matches. CDR1 SGHAT and CDR2 FQDESV come from the germline V gene (reference sequence). The CDR3 nucleotides read TGTGCCAGCAGCTTAGCGATAATAGCGGGGTCGAGCACAGATACGCAGTATTTT. Translation: CASSLAIIAGSSTDTQYF.

The chain employs TRBV9 and TRBJ1-1; 7 bases line up with TRBD1. Looked up from germline, CDR1 is SGDLS and CDR2 is YYNGEE. The CDR3 is 19 amino acids. After removal of 4 bases from V and 0 bases from J, the junction contained 18 bases not matched to a gene. The CDR3 reads CASSPALTGEVEMNTEAFF. DNA for the CDR3: TGTGCCAGCAGCCCCGCTCTCACAGGGGAGGTGGAAATGAACACTGAAGCTTTCTTT.

The rearrangement links TRBV28 to TRBJ2-1; D possibly corresponds to TRBD1 (6 bases). V gave up 3 bases and J gave up 9 bases, with 18 bases separating them. This CDR3 comprises 15 residues. Germline CDR1 MDHEN, CDR2 SYDVKM. This chain's CDR3 is CASSFIPGPQGEQFF. The CDR3 coding sequence is TGTGCCAGCAGTTTTATCCCGGGCCCACAGGGTGAGCAGTTCTTC.

CDR3 DNA sequence: TGTGCCAGCCGAATGGGGACAGGGATGAGCCACGAGCAGTACTTC. Amino acids: CASRMGTGMSHEQYF. The J gene is TRBJ2-7, the V gene TRBV28, with 9 bases matching TRBD1. V was clipped by 8 bases and J by 5 bases; unmatched bases: 13. This CDR3 is 15 amino acids long. Germline CDR1 MDHEN, CDR2 SYDVKM.

The count of this clone is one. V is TRBV9 and J is TRBJ1-3; tentative D call: TRBD1 (5 bases). The length of the CDR3 is 14 residues. Between the trimmed V and J ends, which lost 0 bases and 8 bases, there was a span of 12 bases. The germline V gene has CDR1 SGDLS and CDR2 YYNGEE. CDR3 DNA sequence: TGTGCCAGCAGCGTAGCCAGGGATGGGGACACCATATATTTT. Its protein is CASSVARDGDTIYF.

The chain couples TRBV3-1 (or the pseudogene TRBV3-2) to TRBJ1-5, with 7 positions matching TRBD1. The CDR3 is 14 amino acids. Germline CDR1 LGHDT, CDR2 YNNKEL (reference sequence). V was pared by 3 bases and J by 4 bases, with 3 bases of the junction left unmatched. CDR3 residues: CASSQDRKNQPQHF. In nucleotides, the CDR3 is TGTGCCAGCAGCCAGGACAGGAAAAATCAGCCCCAGCATTTT.

In DNA form, the CDR3 reads TGTGCCAGCAGCTTGCGTCTGGGACAGGGAGCGACTGAAGCTTTCTTT. Amino acids: CASSLRLGQGATEAFF. The chain combines TRBV5-8 with TRBJ1-1, with 9 bases fitting TRBD1. Germline loops: CDR1 SGHTS, CDR2 YDEGEE. Trimming removed 1 base from V and 5 bases from J; junction bases left unmatched: 9. The CDR3 covers 16 residues. The entire variable domain, with the rest obtained from reference TRBV5-8 and TRBJ1-1, is as follows: EAGVTQSPTHLIKTRGQQATLRCSPISGHTSVYWYQQALGLGLQFLLWYDEGEERNRGNFPPRFSGRQFPNYSSELNVNALELEDSALYLCASSLRLGQGATEAFFGQGTRLTVV.

This clone was counted a single time. The chain couples TRBV7-2 to TRBJ2-2; possibly TRBD1 for D (5 bases). The CDR3 length is 15 residues. The V gene's germline CDR1 is SGHTA and CDR2 FQGNSA. V dropped 1 base and J dropped 7 bases, with 13 bases sitting between them. CDR3 sequence reads: CASSLGGTGVGELFF. CDR3 DNA: TGTGCCAGCAGCTTAGGAGGTACAGGTGTCGGGGAGCTGTTTTTT.

The V gene is TRBV29-1, the J gene TRBJ2-1; 12 bases match TRBD2. V lost 4 bases to trimming and J lost 7 bases; unmatched junction nucleotides: 8. The CDR3 length is 15 residues. Germline CDR1 reads SQVTM; CDR2 reads ANQGSEA. CDR3 in DNA: TGCAGCGTTGGGGGACTAGCGGGTTTTAGGAATGAGCAGTTCTTC. It translates to CSVGGLAGFRNEQFF.

The J gene is TRBJ2-7, the V gene TRBV6-5; D remains unclear. Trimming shortened V by 4 bases and J by 2 bases, and 12 bases separated the two germline ends. The CDR3 is 14 residues long. Germline-derived CDR1 and CDR2 are MNHEY and SVGAGI. The CDR3 DNA is TGTGCCAGCAGTTCCCGGAGCATAACCTACGAGCAGTACTTC. Translating gives CASSSRSITYEQYF.

J is TRBJ1-2 and V is TRBV2; D is possibly TRBD1 (6 bases). V lost 7 bases, J lost 6 bases, and 15 bases lay in between. The CDR3 is 13 amino acids. CDR1 and CDR2 from the germline V gene are SNHLY and FYNNEI. CDR3 coding DNA: TGTGCCAGCATCACAAGGGGGGCGAATGGCTACACCTTC. It encodes CASITRGANGYTF.

The chain joins TRBV5-6 to TRBJ2-5; either TRBD1 or TRBD2 may supply D (5 bases each). The ends were cut back, 6 bases at V and 8 bases at J, with 26 bases in the middle. This CDR3 comprises 16 residues. Germline values: CDR1 SGHDT, CDR2 YYEEEE. The CDR3 DNA reads TGTGCCAGCATCCGATTCCTGGGACGGGACCTATCAACCCAGTACTTC. This translates into CASIRFLGRDLSTQYF.

This chain joins TRBV7-2 and TRBJ1-3; no firm D call. V shed 3 bases and J shed 0 bases, with 6 bases lying between them. The CDR3 covers 14 residues. Germline V gene sequence: CDR1 SGHTA, CDR2 FQGNSA. CDR3 in amino acids: CASSFGSSGNTIYF. Written as DNA, the CDR3 is TGTGCCAGCAGCTTCGGGAGCTCTGGAAACACCATATATTTT.

The chain employs TRBV6-5 and TRBJ1-1; a possible D gene is TRBD1 (5 bases). The germline CDR1 and CDR2 sequences are MNHEY and SVGAGI. The CDR3 spans 14 residues. Trimming took 6 bases from V and 4 from J, leaving 15 bases between them. In nucleotides, the CDR3 is TGTGCCAGCAGCATGGGGGGTTTGGGCACTGAAGCTTTCTTT. Protein product: CASSMGGLGTEAFF.

V usage is TRBV2 and J usage is TRBJ2-7; TRBD2 aligns across 9 bases. The CDR3 extends over 14 amino acids. Looked up from germline, CDR1 is SNHLY and CDR2 is FYNNEI. The J segment lost 3 bases and the V segment lost 5 bases, leaving 5 bases of the junction unmatched. For the CDR3, the DNA is TGTGCCAGCAGTCGGACTAGCGTAAACTACGAGCAGTACTTC. Protein product: CASSRTSVNYEQYF.

The V call is TRBV7-9, the J call TRBJ1-1; D not resolved. CDR1 and CDR2 (germline): SEHNR, FQNEAQ (reference sequence). V was trimmed by 5 bases and J by 5 bases, leaving 18 bases between them. This CDR3 spans 15 amino acids. This CDR3 reads CASSPSGLGGTEAFF. DNA for the CDR3: TGTGCCAGCAGCCCCTCAGGACTAGGAGGGACTGAAGCTTTCTTT.

This clone was observed once. V usage is TRBV6-6 and J usage is TRBJ2-7; 11 bases align to TRBD1. Per the germline V gene, CDR1 is MNHNY and CDR2 is SVGAGI (reference sequence). The CDR3 loop spans 13 amino acids. V shed 9 bases, J shed 5 bases, and the junction held 6 bases outside the gene matches. The CDR3 loop is CASSVDRGHEQYF. The CDR3 nucleotides are TGTGCCAGTTCTGTGGACAGGGGGCACGAGCAGTACTTC.

This chain joins TRBV15 and TRBJ1-1; the D gene is possibly TRBD1 (5 bases). This CDR3 has 14 residues. The V gene lost 0 bases and the J gene lost 14 bases, with 19 bases spanning the gap. Germline-derived CDR1 and CDR2 are LNHNV and YYDKDF (reference sequence). The CDR3 reads CATSRDQGVGLGFF. CDR3 DNA: TGTGCCACCAGCAGAGATCAGGGTGTAGGCCTCGGGTTCTTT.

This clone was recorded only once. This chain uses TRBV5-1 with TRBJ1-5; TRBD1 is a possible D gene (6 bases). The CDR3 is 15 residues long. Per germline, CDR1 SGHRS and CDR2 YFSETQ. Trimming pared 0 bases from V and 1 base from J, leaving 8 bases between. CDR3 amino acids: CASSLEGVSNQPQHF. In DNA form, the CDR3 reads TGCGCCAGCAGCTTGGAGGGGGTGAGCAATCAGCCCCAGCATTTT.

This clone was recorded only once. This chain links TRBV19 with TRBJ1-1; tentatively, D is TRBD1 (5 bases). Germline CDR1 LNHDA, CDR2 SQIVND (reference sequence). Between the trimmed V and J ends, which lost 3 bases and 0 bases, there was a span of 14 bases. The CDR3 extends over 16 amino acids. DNA for the CDR3: TGTGCCAGTAGTATGAAGGCAGGGCGAGTGAACACTGAAGCTTTCTTT. This gives the protein CASSMKAGRVNTEAFF.